This T cell receptor (beta chain) originates from a study of blood T cell repertoires in COVID-19. For the study at large: Specimens from acute and convalescent COVID-19 originated in the United States, Italy and Spain.

This CDR3 region has 19 residues. CDR1 is LGHDT, CDR2 YNNKEL, per germline (reference sequence). V was pared by 0 bases and J by 4 bases, with 15 bases of the junction left unmatched. As processed by the authors: Estimates of nucleated cell counts were drawn from the amplification of reference gene primers. Using immunoSEQ multiplex PCR, the repertoire was profiled, and TCRdb retains in-frame clones only, with some absent. Clone size and V and J calls were adopted from that table, with D and trimming inferred from the DNA. The table includes about 19,000 clones, about 88% detected once. In this sample, this clone is large.

The chain links TRBV3-1 (or the pseudogene TRBV3-2) to TRBJ1-2; 9 nucleotides match TRBD1. Sequencing input: peripheral blood. The receptor comes from a human donor in a cohort sampled during active COVID-19. The CDR3 protein is CASSQDRWETGGLSYGYTF. Written as DNA, the CDR3 is TGTGCCAGCAGCCAAGATAGGTGGGAGACAGGGGGTTTGAGCTATGGCTACACCTTC.